A selection of T cell receptor beta chains follows, all from one sample in a study of radiation and T cells in renal cell carcinoma. Assay: immunoSEQ multiplex PCR; the TCRdb copy retains only in-frame clones and omits some. The sample includes approximately 150,000 clones, about 87% of them seen just once. Source: blood, taken from a patient whose treatment included radiotherapy and nephrectomy. These receptor sequences come from a woman aged 70-85 years with renal cell carcinoma. Each CDR3 is given with its conserved first and last residue. A D gene is named only where the DNA matches it firmly. Clone size is shown for a subset of rows, as once, few, many or a class of expanded clone.

>NA|TRBJ1-5|TRBV19|many
CASSPTGALRPQHF
TGTGCCAGTAGTCCGACAGGCGCCCTTCGGCCCCAGCATTTT
>NA|TRBJ2-1|TRBV9|NA
CASSARPSYNEQFF
TGTGCCAGCAGCGCCCGACCCTCCTACAATGAGCAGTTCTTC
>NA|TRBJ1-2|TRBV28|NA
CASSSGRYTF
TGTGCCAGCAGTTCCGGACGCTACACCTTC
>NA|TRBJ1-5|TRBV28|NA
CASSWRTLSNQPQHF
TGTGCCAGCAGCTGGAGGACCCTTAGCAATCAGCCCCAGCATTTT
>NA|TRBJ2-1|TRBV7-2|NA
CASSRTDYNEQFF
TGTGCCAGCAGCCGTACTGATTACAATGAGCAGTTCTTC
>NA|TRBJ2-4|TRBV7-2|NA
CASSLGGRAKNIQYF
TGTGCCAGCAGCTTAGGGGGGCGCGCCAAAAACATTCAGTACTTC
>TRBD1|TRBJ1-1|TRBV6-5|few
CASRDRGNTEAFF
TGTGCCAGCAGGGACAGGGGGAACACTGAAGCTTTCTTT
>NA|TRBJ2-2|TRBV7-2|NA
CASSLGGGATGELFF
TGTGCCAGCAGCTTAGGTGGGGGGGCCACCGGGGAGCTGTTTTTT
>TRBD2|TRBJ2-2|TRBV7-2|NA
CASSRTSGGTGELFF
TGTGCCAGCAGCCGGACTAGCGGGGGGACCGGGGAGCTGTTTTTT
>TRBD1|TRBJ1-6|TRBV14|NA
CASSRTGGGNSPLHF
TGTGCCAGCAGCCGAACAGGGGGCGGCAATTCACCCCTCCACTTT
>TRBD2|TRBJ2-3|TRBV5-1|NA
CASSLWASGGAGTDTQYF
TGCGCCAGCAGCCTGTGGGCTAGCGGGGGGGCCGGCACAGATACGCAGTATTTT
>NA|TRBJ1-1|TRBV29-1|NA
CSVDTEAFF
TGCAGCGTCGACACTGAAGCTTTCTTT
>NA|TRBJ1-2|TRBV7-2|NA
CASSLRAGEGNYGYTF
TGTGCCAGCAGCTTAAGGGCAGGGGAAGGGAACTATGGCTACACCTTC
>TRBD2|TRBJ2-1|TRBV27|once
CASSSAVGLAGGTYNEQFF
TGTGCCAGCAGTTCCGCGGTGGGGTTAGCGGGGGGGACCTACAATGAGCAGTTCTTC
>TRBD1|TRBJ1-2|TRBV30|few
CAWSVLRTGGIYGYTF
TGTGCCTGGAGTGTACTCAGGACAGGGGGTATCTATGGCTACACCTTC
>NA|TRBJ1-3|TRBV19|NA
CASIAGGSGNTIYF
TGTGCCAGTATTGCTGGGGGCTCTGGAAACACCATATATTTT
>NA|TRBJ1-1|TRBV6-5|few
CASRKGQMNTEAFF
TGTGCCAGCAGAAAAGGACAGATGAACACTGAAGCTTTCTTT
>TRBD2|TRBJ2-5|TRBV5-4|NA
CASSLGAGGLETQYF
TGTGCCAGCAGCTTGGGCGCGGGGGGGCTAGAGACCCAGTACTTC
>TRBD1|TRBJ1-5|TRBV30|NA
CAWRGQYSNQPQHF
TGTGCCTGGAGGGGACAGTATAGCAATCAGCCCCAGCATTTT
>NA|TRBJ2-5|TRBV11-2|NA
CASSPLVYQETQYF
TGTGCCAGCAGTCCCCTAGTGTACCAAGAGACCCAGTACTTC
>TRBD1|TRBJ1-5|TRBV19|NA
CASTRQGQSSNQPQHF
TGTGCCAGTACCCGACAGGGTCAATCTAGCAATCAGCCCCAGCATTTT
>NA|TRBJ2-7|TRBV19|NA
CASSQTSSYEQYF
TGTGCCAGTAGCCAGACTTCTTCCTACGAGCAGTACTTC
>NA|TRBJ2-2|TRBV6-1|NA
CASSEQHHTGELFF
TGTGCCAGCAGTGAACAACATCACACCGGGGAGCTGTTTTTT
>TRBD1|TRBJ1-2|TRBV6-5|NA
CASSYSKTGGDGYTF
TGTGCCAGCAGTTACTCTAAGACAGGGGGCGACGGCTACACCTTC
>NA|TRBJ1-4|TRBV6-6|NA
CASSYLEKLFF
TGTGCCAGCAGTTACTTGGAAAAACTGTTTTTT
>TRBD2|TRBJ2-2|TRBV4-2|NA
CASSPLAGGRTGELFF
TGTGCCAGCAGCCCCCTAGCGGGGGGGAGGACCGGGGAGCTGTTTTTT
>TRBD1|TRBJ1-5|TRBV4-1|NA
CASSPGTVDRPQHF
TGCGCCAGCAGTCCCGGGACAGTGGATAGGCCCCAGCATTTT
>TRBD2|TRBJ2-5|TRBV9|NA
CASSLGTSVQETQYF
TGTGCCAGCAGCCTCGGGACTAGCGTTCAAGAGACCCAGTACTTC
>NA|TRBJ2-3|TRBV7-3|NA
CASSLAGQPSTDTQYF
TGTGCCAGCAGCTTAGCGGGCCAACCCAGCACAGATACGCAGTATTTT
>TRBD2|TRBJ2-2|TRBV6-1|NA
CASSVGLADTGELFF
TGTGCCAGCAGTGTCGGACTAGCAGACACCGGGGAGCTGTTTTTT
>TRBD1|TRBJ1-2|TRBV5-6|once
CASSSLDRVYGYTF
TGTGCCAGCAGCTCCCTCGACAGGGTCTATGGCTACACCTTC
>NA|TRBJ2-5|TRBV28|NA
CASSLPTGDGETQYF
TGTGCCAGCAGTCTTCCGACGGGGGACGGAGAGACCCAGTACTTC
>NA|TRBJ2-3|TRBV10-3|NA
CAAEGDTQYF
TGTGCCGCGGAGGGGGATACGCAGTATTTT
>NA|TRBJ1-1|TRBV4-2|NA
CASSDKGNGLMNTEAFF
TGTGCCAGCAGCGATAAGGGGAACGGCCTTATGAACACTGAAGCTTTCTTT
>NA|TRBJ2-5|TRBV27|NA
CASSLRGLGETQYF
TGTGCCAGCAGTTTACGGGGGTTGGGAGAGACCCAGTACTTC
>NA|TRBJ2-2|TRBV9|once
CASSVGRVSPTGELFF
TGTGCCAGCAGCGTGGGCAGGGTGTCGCCCACCGGGGAGCTGTTTTTT
>NA|TRBJ2-5|TRBV7-2|NA
CASSLAEEIQYF
TGTGCCAGCAGCTTGGCCGAAGAGATCCAGTACTTC
>NA|TRBJ1-5|TRBV5-6|NA
CASSLSRGGPSNQPQHF
TGTGCCAGCAGCTTGAGTCGGGGGGGTCCTAGCAATCAGCCCCAGCATTTT
>TRBD1|TRBJ1-1|TRBV28|NA
CASSLEPGQGKAAFF
TGTGCCAGCAGTTTAGAACCGGGACAGGGGAAAGCAGCTTTCTTT
>TRBD1|TRBJ2-1|TRBV7-2|NA
CASSLGDRVLYNEQFF
TGTGCCAGCAGCTTAGGGGACAGGGTCCTCTACAATGAGCAGTTCTTC
>NA|TRBJ2-5|TRBV19|NA
CASSIATGVYTQYF
TGTGCCAGTAGTATAGCGACGGGGGTTTATACCCAGTACTTC
>NA|TRBJ2-1|TRBV19|NA
CASSIRRDPYNEQFF
TGTGCCAGTAGTATACGCAGGGATCCCTACAATGAGCAGTTCTTC
>NA|TRBJ1-3|TRBV7-9|few
CASSLSTGNTIYF
TGTGCCAGCAGCTTAAGTACTGGAAACACCATATATTTT
>NA|TRBJ1-2|TRBV6-6|NA
CATRGNYGYTF
TGTGCCACCAGGGGAAACTATGGCTACACCTTC
>NA|TRBJ2-7|TRBV21-1|NA
CASEGQGGYEQYF
TGTGCCAGCGAAGGGCAGGGGGGCTACGAGCAGTACTTC
>TRBD1|TRBJ2-5|TRBV5-4|NA
CASRLTGEAETQYF
TGTGCCAGCAGATTGACAGGGGAGGCAGAGACCCAGTACTTC
>NA|TRBJ1-5|TRBV19|NA
CASTPPGGRNQPQHF
TGTGCCAGTACCCCCCCCGGCGGCAGAAATCAGCCCCAGCATTTT
>TRBD1|TRBJ1-6|TRBV11-3|few
CASRGQGNSPLHF
TGTGCCAGCAGAGGACAGGGGAATTCACCCCTCCACTTT
>NA|TRBJ2-7|TRBV6-6|NA
CASADRAGEQYF
TGTGCCAGCGCCGACAGGGCGGGGGAGCAGTACTTC
>NA|TRBJ2-3|TRBV30|NA
CAWSIGGSTDTQYF
TGTGCCTGGAGCATTGGAGGGAGCACAGATACGCAGTATTTT
>TRBD1|TRBJ1-1|TRBV18|once
CASSPGQGGGYTEAFF
TGTGCCAGCTCACCAGGACAGGGTGGGGGATACACTGAAGCTTTCTTT
>TRBD1|TRBJ2-7|TRBV5-1|NA
CASSREWTGGDEQYF
TGCGCCAGCAGCCGGGAATGGACAGGGGGGGACGAGCAGTACTTC